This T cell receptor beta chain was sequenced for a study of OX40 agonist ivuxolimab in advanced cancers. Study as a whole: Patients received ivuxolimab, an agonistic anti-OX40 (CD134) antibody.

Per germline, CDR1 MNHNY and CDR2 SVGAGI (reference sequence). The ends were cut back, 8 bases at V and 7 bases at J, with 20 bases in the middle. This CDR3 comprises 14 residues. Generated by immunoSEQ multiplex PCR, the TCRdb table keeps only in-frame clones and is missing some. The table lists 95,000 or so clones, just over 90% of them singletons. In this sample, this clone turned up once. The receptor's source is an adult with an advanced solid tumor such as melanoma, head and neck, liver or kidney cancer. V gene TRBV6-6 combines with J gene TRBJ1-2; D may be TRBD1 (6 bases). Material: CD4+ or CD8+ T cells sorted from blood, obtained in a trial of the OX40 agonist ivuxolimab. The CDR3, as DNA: TGTGCCAGCGTACTACAACAGGGTATGGTTGGCTACACCTTC. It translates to CASVLQQGMVGYTF.